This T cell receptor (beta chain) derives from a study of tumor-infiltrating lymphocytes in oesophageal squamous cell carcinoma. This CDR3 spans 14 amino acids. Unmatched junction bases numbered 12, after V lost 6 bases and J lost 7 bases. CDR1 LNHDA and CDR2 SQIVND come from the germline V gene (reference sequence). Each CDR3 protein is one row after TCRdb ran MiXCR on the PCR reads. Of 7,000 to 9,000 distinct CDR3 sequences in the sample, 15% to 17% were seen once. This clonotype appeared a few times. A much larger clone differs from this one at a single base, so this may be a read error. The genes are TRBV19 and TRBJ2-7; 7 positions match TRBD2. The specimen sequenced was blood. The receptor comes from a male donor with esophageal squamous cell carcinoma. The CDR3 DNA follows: TGTGCCAGTAGCCGGGACTACCCTGGGTATGAGCAGTACTTC. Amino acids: CASSRDYPGYEQYF.